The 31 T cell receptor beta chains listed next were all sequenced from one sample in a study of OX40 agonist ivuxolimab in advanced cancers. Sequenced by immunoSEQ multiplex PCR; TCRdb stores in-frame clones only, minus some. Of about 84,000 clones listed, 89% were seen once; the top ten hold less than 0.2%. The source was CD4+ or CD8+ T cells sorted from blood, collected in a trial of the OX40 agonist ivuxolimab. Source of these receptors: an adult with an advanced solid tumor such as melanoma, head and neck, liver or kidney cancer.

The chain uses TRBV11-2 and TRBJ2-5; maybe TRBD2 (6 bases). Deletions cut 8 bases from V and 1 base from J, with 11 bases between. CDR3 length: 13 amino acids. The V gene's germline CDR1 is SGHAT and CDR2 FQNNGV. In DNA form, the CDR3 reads TGTGCCAGCGCCCCCGGGAGCCAAGAGACCCAGTACTTC. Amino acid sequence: CASAPGSQETQYF.

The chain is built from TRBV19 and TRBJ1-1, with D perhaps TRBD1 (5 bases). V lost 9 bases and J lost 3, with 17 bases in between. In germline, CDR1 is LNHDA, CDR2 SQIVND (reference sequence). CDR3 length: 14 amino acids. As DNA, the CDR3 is TGTGCCAGCCGTATCGGGGCTGCGTACACTGAAGCTTTCTTT. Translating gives CASRIGAAYTEAFF.

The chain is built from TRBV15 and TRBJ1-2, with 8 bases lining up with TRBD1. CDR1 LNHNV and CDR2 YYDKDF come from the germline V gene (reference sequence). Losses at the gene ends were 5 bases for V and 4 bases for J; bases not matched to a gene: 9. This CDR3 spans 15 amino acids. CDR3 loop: CATSRRQGTAYGYTF. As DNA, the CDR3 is TGTGCCACCAGCCGCCGACAGGGGACGGCCTATGGCTACACCTTC.

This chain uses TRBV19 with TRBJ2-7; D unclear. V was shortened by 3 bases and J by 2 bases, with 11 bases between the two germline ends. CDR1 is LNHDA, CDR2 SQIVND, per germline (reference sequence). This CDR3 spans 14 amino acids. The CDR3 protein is CASSISRVAYEQYF. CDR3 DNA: TGTGCCAGTAGTATTTCTAGAGTCGCCTACGAGCAGTACTTC.

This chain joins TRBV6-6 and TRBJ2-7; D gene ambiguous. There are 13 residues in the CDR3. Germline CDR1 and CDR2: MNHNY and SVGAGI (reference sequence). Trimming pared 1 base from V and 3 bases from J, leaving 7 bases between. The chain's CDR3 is CASSYWASYEQYF. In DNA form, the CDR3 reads TGTGCCAGCAGTTACTGGGCGAGCTACGAGCAGTACTTC.

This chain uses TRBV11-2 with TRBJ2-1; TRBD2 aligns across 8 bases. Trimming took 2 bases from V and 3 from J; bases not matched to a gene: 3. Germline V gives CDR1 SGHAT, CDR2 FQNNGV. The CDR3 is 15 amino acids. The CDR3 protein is CASSLTSGGYNEQFF. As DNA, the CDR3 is TGTGCCAGCAGCTTAACCAGCGGGGGCTACAATGAGCAGTTCTTC.

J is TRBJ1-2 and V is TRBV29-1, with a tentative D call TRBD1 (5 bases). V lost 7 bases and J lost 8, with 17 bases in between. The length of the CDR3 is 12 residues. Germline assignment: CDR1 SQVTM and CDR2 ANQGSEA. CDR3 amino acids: CSARPGPSGYTF. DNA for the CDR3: TGCAGCGCGCGCCCAGGGCCGTCGGGCTACACCTTC. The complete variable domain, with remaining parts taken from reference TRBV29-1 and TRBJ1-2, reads SAVISQKPSRDICQRGTSLTIQCQVDSQVTMMFWYRQQPGQSLTLIATANQGSEATYESGFVIDKFPISRPNLTFSTLTVSNMSPEDSSIYLCSARPGPSGYTFGSGTRLTVV.

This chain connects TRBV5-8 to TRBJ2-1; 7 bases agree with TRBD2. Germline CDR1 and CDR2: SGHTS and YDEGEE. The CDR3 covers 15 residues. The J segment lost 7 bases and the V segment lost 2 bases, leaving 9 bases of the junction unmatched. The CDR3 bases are TGTGCCAGCAGCTTTGCTAGCGGCCTCTGGAATGAGCAGTTCTTC. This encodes CASSFASGLWNEQFF. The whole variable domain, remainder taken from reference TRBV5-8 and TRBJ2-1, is EAGVTQSPTHLIKTRGQQATLRCSPISGHTSVYWYQQALGLGLQFLLWYDEGEERNRGNFPPRFSGRQFPNYSSELNVNALELEDSALYLCASSFASGLWNEQFFGPGTRLTVL.

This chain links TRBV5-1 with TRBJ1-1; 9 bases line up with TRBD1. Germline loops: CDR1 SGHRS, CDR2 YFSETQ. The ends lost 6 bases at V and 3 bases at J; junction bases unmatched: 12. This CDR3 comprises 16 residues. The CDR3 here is CASTHSGTGFYTEAFF. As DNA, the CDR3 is TGCGCCAGCACTCATTCCGGGACAGGGTTTTACACTGAAGCTTTCTTT.

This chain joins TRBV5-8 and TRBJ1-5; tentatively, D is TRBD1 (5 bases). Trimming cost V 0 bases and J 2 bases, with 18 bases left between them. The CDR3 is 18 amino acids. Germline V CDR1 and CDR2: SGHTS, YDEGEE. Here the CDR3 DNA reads TGTGCCAGCAGCTTGGGGCTTGTCGGGGGTCAGGGCAATCAGCCCCAGCATTTT. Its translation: CASSLGLVGGQGNQPQHF.

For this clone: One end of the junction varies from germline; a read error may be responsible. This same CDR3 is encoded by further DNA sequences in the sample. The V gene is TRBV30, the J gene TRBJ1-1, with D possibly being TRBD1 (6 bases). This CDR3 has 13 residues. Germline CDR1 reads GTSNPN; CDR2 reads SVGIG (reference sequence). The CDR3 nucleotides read TGTGCCTTGAGTAGGGGGGGTTACACTGAAGCTTTCTTT. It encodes CALSRGGYTEAFF. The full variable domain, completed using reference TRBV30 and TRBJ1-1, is SQTIHQWPATLVQPVGSPLSLECTVEGTSNPNLYWYRQAAGRGLQLLFYSVGIGQISSEVPQNLSASRPQDRQFILSSKKLLLSDSGFYLCALSRGGYTEAFFGQGTRLTVV.

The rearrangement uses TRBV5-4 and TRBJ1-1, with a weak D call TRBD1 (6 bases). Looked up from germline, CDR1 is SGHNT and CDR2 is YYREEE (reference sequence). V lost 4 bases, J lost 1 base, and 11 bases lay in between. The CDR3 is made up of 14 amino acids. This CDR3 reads CASSVQGTNTEAFF. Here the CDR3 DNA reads TGTGCCAGCAGCGTACAGGGTACGAACACTGAAGCTTTCTTT.

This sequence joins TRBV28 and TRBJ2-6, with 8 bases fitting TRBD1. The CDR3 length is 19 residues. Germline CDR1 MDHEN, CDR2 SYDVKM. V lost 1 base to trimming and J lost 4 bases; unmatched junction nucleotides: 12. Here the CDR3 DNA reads TGTGCCAGCAGTTTATTACAGGGGGGAGCCTCTGAGGGGGCCAACGTCCTGACTTTC. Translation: CASSLLQGGASEGANVLTF.

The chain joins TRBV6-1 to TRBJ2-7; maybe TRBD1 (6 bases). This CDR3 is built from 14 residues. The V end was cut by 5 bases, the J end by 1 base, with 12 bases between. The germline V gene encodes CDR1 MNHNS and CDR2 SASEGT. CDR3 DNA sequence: TGTGCCAGCAGTAGACGGACAGATTCCTACGAGCAGTACGTC. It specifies CASSRRTDSYEQYV.

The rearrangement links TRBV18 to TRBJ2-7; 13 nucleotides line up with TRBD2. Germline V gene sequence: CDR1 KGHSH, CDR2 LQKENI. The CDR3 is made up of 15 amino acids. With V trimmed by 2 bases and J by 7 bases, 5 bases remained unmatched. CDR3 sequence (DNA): TGTGCCAGCTCACCAACGGCACTAGCGGGAGGGGAGCAGTACTTC. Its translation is CASSPTALAGGEQYF.

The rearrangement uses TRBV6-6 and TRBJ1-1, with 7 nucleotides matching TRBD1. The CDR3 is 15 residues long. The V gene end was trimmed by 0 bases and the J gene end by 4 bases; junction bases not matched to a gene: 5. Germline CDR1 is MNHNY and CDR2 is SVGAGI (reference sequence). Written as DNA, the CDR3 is TGTGCCAGCAGTTACTCCAGCAGGGGGGGCACTGAAGCTTTCTTT. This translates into CASSYSSRGGTEAFF.

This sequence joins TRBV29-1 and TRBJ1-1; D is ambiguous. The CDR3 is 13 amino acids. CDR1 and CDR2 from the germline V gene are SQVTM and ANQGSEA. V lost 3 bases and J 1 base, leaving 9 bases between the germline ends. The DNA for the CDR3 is TGCAGCGTTGAGGGCGGCGGGAACACTGAAGCTTTCTTT. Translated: CSVEGGGNTEAFF.

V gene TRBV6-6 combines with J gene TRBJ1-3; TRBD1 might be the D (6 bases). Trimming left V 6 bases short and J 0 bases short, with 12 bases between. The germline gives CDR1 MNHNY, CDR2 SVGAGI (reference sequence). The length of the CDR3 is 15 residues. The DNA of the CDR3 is TGTGCCAGCAGCAAGGGGGATGCCTCTGGAAACACCATATATTTT. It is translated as CASSKGDASGNTIYF.

The CDR3: CASSPRGLGLNTEAFF. The CDR3 nucleotides read TGTGCCAGCAGCCCAAGGGGTTTGGGCCTGAACACTGAAGCTTTCTTT. J is TRBJ1-1 and V is TRBV11-3, with a tentative D call TRBD1 (5 bases). Looked up from germline, CDR1 is SGHNT and CDR2 is YENEEA. The CDR3 length is 16 residues. Trimming shortened V by 5 bases and J by 0 bases, and 16 bases separated the two germline ends.

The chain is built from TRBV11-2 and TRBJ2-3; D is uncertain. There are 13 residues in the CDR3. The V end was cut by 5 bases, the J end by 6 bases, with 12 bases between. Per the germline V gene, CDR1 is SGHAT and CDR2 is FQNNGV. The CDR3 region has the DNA TGTGCCAGCAGCGTAGCCTTGGAGGATACGCAGTATTTT. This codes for CASSVALEDTQYF.

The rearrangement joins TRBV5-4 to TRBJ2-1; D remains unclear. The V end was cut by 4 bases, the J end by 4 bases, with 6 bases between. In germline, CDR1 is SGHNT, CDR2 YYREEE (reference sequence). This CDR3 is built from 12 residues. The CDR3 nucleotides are TGTGCCAGCAGCGAGCGATACAATGAGCAGTTCTTC. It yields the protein CASSERYNEQFF.

In DNA form, the CDR3 reads TGTGCCAGCAGCCCTCCTGGCTATGGCTACACCTTC. Translating it yields CASSPPGYGYTF. This chain links TRBV5-4 with TRBJ1-2; D unclear. The CDR3 is 12 amino acids. Germline V CDR1 and CDR2: SGHNT, YYREEE (reference sequence). Trimming pared 4 bases from V and 4 bases from J, leaving 8 bases between.

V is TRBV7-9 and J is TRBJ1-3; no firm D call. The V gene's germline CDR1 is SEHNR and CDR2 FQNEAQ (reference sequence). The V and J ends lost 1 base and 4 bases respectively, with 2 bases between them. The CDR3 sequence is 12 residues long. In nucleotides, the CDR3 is TGTGCCAGCAGCTTAGTCGGAAACACCATATATTTT. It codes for CASSLVGNTIYF.

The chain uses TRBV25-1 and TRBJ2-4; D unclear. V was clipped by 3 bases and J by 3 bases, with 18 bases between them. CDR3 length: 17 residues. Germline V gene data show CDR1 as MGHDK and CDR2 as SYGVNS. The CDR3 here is CASSDIVGFEGKNIQYF. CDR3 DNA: TGTGCCAGCAGTGATATAGTAGGGTTTGAAGGCAAAAACATTCAGTACTTC.

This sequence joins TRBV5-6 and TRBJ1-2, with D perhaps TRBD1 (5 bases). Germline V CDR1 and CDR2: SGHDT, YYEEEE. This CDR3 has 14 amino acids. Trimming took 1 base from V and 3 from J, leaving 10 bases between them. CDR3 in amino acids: CASSLQGFYYGYTF. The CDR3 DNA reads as TGTGCCAGCAGCTTGCAGGGATTTTACTATGGCTACACCTTC.

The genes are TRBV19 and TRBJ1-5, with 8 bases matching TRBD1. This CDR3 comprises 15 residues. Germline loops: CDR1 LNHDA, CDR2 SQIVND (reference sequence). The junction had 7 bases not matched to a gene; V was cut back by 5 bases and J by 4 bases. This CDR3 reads CASSPGDRRNQPQHF. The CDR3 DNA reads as TGTGCCAGTAGTCCCGGGGACAGGAGGAATCAGCCCCAGCATTTT.

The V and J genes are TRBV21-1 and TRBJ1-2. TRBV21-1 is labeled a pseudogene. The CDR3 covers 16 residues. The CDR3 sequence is CASSPSRWGANYGYTF. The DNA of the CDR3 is TGTGCCAGCAGCCCATCAAGGTGGGGGGCTAACTATGGCTACACCTTC.

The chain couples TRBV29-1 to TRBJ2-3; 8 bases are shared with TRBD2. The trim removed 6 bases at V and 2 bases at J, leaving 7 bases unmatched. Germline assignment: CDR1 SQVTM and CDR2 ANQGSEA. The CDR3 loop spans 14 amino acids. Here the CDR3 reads CSVRLAHPTDTQYF. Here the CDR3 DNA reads TGCAGCGTGAGACTAGCGCACCCCACAGATACGCAGTATTTT.

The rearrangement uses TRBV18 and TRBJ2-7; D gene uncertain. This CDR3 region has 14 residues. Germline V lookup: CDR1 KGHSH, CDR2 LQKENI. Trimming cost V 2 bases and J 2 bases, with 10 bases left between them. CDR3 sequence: CASSPVSAPYEQYF. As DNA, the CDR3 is TGTGCCAGCTCACCAGTTTCCGCCCCCTACGAGCAGTACTTC.

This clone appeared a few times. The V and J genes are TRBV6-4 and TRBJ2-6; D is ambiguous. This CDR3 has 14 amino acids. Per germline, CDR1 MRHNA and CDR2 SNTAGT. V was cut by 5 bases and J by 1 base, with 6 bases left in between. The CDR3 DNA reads TGTGCCAGCAGTTACAATTCTGGGGCCAACGTCCTGACTTTC. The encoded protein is CASSYNSGANVLTF.

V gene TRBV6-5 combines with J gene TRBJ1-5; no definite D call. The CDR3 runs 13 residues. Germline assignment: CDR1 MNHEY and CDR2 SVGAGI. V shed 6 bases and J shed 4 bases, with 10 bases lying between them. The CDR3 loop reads CASSKLTNQPQHF. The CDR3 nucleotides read TGTGCCAGCAGCAAACTTACAAATCAGCCCCAGCATTTT.